This T cell receptor beta chain is drawn from a study of T cell responses to AZD1222 COVID-19 vaccine. Study-wide results and limits: It should be noted that donors were predominantly white British and more often female, and clonal diversity was possibly underestimated. Unmutated variant regions reportedly attract nearly half of all spike-specific TCRs.

V gave up 4 bases and J gave up 4 bases; unmatched junction bases: 12. Germline CDR1 SQVTM, CDR2 ANQGSEA. The CDR3 is 15 residues long. Generated by immunoSEQ multiplex PCR, the TCRdb table keeps only in-frame clones and is missing some. Among about 150,000 clones listed, 92% were seen once. With regard to this clone: What it binds is not known.

The gene calls are TRBV29-1 and TRBJ2-5; 7 bases map to TRBD1. This TCR was recovered from an adult who received the AZD1222 COVID-19 vaccine. The specimen comprised peripheral blood, sampled 28 days after the second AZD1222 dose. The DNA for the CDR3 is TGCAGCGTTGGGGGATTAACAGGGGCGGGAGAGACCCAGTACTTC. Its translation is CSVGGLTGAGETQYF.